This is a list of T cell receptor beta chains from one sample in a study of blood T cell repertoires in COVID-19. Method: immunoSEQ multiplex PCR; TCRdb's copy keeps in-frame clones and lacks some. The sample has fewer than 500,000 clones, approximately 90% seen once; the top ten hold about 0.91%. What was sequenced was peripheral blood. Source of these receptors: a man between 18 and 29 years old with COVID-19, enrolled during active disease. Each CDR3 is given with its conserved first and last residue. Clone size appears in some rows only: once, few, many, or a class for an expanded clone.

CDR3,size,V,J
CASSSPGQGSSPLHF,NA,TRBV27,TRBJ1-6
CASSGPQETQYF,NA,TRBV19,TRBJ2-5
CASSVPGGYNQPQHF,NA,TRBV2,TRBJ1-5
CASSLEERETQYF,NA,TRBV27,TRBJ2-5
CASSYRLQGIGADTQYF,NA,TRBV7-9,TRBJ2-3
CASSLTPRDSPPDTQYF,few,TRBV7-6,TRBJ2-3
CASNNRGHNYGYTF,few,TRBV6-5,TRBJ1-2
CASSEGDRYTDTQYF,NA,TRBV25-1,TRBJ2-3
CASSSSGRTGDSYEQYF,NA,TRBV5-1,TRBJ2-7
CASSLDGTGGETQYF,NA,TRBV5-1,TRBJ2-5
CASSPYGEGEQFF,once,TRBV19,TRBJ2-1
CATLTNPANTGELFF,NA,TRBV19,TRBJ2-2
CASSRITGVVRELFF,many,TRBV5-1,TRBJ2-2